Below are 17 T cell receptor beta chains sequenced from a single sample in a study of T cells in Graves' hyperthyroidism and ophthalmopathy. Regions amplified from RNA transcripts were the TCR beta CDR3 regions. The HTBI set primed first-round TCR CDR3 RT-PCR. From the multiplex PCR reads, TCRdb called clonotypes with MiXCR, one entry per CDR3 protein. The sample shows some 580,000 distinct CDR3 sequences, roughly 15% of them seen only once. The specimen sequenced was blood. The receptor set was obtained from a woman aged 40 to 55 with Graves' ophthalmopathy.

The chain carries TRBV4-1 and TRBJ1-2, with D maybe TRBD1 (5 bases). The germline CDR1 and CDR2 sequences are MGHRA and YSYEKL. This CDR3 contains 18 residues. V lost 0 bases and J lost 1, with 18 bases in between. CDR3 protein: CASSQDGEGRRINYGYTF. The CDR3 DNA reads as TGCGCCAGCAGCCAAGATGGCGAGGGACGACGGATTAACTATGGCTACACCTTC.

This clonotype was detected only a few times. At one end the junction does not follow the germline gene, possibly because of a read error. For the CDR3, the DNA is TGTGCCAGCAGCGCCGACAGGGGGAACCGTAGCAACCAGCCCCAGCATTTT. Translating it yields CASSADRGNRSNQPQHF. The gene calls are TRBV9 and TRBJ1-5, with TRBD1 matching 9 bases. The CDR3 has 17 residues. Germline CDR1 and CDR2: SGDLS and YYNGEE.

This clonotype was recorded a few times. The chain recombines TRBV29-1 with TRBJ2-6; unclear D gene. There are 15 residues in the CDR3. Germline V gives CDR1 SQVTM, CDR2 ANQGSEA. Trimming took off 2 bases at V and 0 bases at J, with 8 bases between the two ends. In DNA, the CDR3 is TGCAGCGTTGAAAACGGTACCTCTGGGGCCAACGTCCTGACTTTC. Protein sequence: CSVENGTSGANVLTF. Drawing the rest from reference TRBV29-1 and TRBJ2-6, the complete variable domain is SAVISQKPSRDICQRGTSLTIQCQVDSQVTMMFWYRQQPGQSLTLIATANQGSEATYESGFVIDKFPISRPNLTFSTLTVSNMSPEDSSIYLCSVENGTSGANVLTFGAGSRLTVL.

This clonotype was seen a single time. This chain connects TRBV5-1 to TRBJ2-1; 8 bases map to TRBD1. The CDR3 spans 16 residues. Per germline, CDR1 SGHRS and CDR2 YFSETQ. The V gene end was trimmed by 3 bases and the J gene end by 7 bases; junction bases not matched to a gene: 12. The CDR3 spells CASSSDRGSWLNEQFF. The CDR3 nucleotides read TGCGCCAGCAGCTCAGACAGGGGATCTTGGCTAAATGAGCAGTTCTTC.

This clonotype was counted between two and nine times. The DNA of the CDR3 is TGTGCCAGCAGGGGGAGTGGGGGACTACTCTCAGATACGCAGTATTTT. Protein product: CASRGSGGLLSDTQYF. The V gene is TRBV6-1, the J gene TRBJ2-3; the match to TRBD2 covers 7 bases. CDR1 is MNHNS and CDR2 is SASEGT in the germline V gene. The CDR3 loop spans 16 amino acids. V lost 6 bases to trimming and J lost 4 bases; unmatched junction nucleotides: 13.

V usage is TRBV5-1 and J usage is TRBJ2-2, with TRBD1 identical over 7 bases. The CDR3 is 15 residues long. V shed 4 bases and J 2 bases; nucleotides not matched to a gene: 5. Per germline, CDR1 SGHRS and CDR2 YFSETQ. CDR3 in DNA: TGCGCCAGCAGCACCCGACAGGGTAACACCGGGGAGCTGTTTTTT. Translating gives CASSTRQGNTGELFF. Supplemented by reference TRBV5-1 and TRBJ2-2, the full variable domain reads KAGVTQTPRYLIKTRGQQVTLSCSPISGHRSVSWYQQTPGQGLQFLFEYFSETQRNKGNFPGRFSGRQFSNSRSEMNVSTLELGDSALYLCASSTRQGNTGELFFGEGSRLTVL.

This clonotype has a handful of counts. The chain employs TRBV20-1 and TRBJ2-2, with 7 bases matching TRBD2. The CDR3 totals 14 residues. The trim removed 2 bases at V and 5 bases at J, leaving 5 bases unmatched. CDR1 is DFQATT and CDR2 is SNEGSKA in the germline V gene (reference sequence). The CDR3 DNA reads TGCAGTGCTAGACGCGGGAGTTCTACCGGGGAGCTGTTTTTT. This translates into CSARRGSSTGELFF.

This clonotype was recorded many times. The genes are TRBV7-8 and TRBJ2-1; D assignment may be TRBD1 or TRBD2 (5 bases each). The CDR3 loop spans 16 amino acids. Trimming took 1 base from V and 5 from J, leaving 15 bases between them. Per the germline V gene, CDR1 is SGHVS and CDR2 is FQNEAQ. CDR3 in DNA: TGTGCCAGCAGCTTAGGAGGGGCCCCTGGGGACAATGAGCAGTTCTTC. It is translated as CASSLGGAPGDNEQFF.

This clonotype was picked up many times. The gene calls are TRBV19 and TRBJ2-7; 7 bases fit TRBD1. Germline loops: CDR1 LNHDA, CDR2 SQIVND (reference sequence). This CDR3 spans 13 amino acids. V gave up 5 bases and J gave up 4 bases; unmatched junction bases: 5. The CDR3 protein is CASSDRVRYEQYF. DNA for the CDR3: TGTGCCAGTAGTGACAGGGTAAGGTACGAGCAGTACTTC. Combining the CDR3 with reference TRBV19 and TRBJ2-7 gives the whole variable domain DGGITQSPKYLFRKEGQNVTLSCEQNLNHDAMYWYRQDPGQGLRLIYYSQIVNDFQKGDIAEGYSVSREKKESFPLTVTSAQKNPTAFYLCASSDRVRYEQYFGPGTRLTVT.

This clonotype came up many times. CDR3 protein: CASMSAGQSQETQYF. The CDR3 coding sequence is TGTGCCAGCATGTCGGCAGGGCAGTCCCAAGAGACCCAGTACTTC. The chain recombines TRBV28 with TRBJ2-5; D perhaps matches TRBD1 (5 bases). CDR3 length: 15 amino acids. Germline lookup yields CDR1 MDHEN and CDR2 SYDVKM. With 7 bases removed from V and 1 base from J, the gap between germline ends came to 16 bases.

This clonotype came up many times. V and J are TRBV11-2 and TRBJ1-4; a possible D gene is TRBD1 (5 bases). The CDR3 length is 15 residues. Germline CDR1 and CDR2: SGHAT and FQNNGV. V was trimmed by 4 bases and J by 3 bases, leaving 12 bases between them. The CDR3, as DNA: TGTGCCAGCAGCTCATCGACAGCTTCTAATGAAAAACTGTTTTTT. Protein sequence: CASSSSTASNEKLFF.

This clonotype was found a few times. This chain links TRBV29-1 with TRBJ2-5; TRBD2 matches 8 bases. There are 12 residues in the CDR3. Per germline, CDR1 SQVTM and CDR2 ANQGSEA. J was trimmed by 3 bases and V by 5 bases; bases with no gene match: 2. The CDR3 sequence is CSVRSGEETQYF. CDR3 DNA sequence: TGCAGCGTTCGTAGCGGGGAAGAGACCCAGTACTTC. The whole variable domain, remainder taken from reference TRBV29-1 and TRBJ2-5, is SAVISQKPSRDICQRGTSLTIQCQVDSQVTMMFWYRQQPGQSLTLIATANQGSEATYESGFVIDKFPISRPNLTFSTLTVSNMSPEDSSIYLCSVRSGEETQYFGPGTRLLVL.

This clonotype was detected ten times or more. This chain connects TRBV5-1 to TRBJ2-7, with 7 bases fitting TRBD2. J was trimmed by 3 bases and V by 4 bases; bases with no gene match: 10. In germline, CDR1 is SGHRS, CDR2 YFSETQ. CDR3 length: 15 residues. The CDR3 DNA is TGCGCCAGCAGCGTCAGACCTTCGGGGGGCTACGAGCAGTACTTC. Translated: CASSVRPSGGYEQYF.

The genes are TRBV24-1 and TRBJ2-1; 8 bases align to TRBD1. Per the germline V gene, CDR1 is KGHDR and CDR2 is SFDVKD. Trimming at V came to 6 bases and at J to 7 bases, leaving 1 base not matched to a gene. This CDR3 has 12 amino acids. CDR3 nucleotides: TGTGCCACCAGTCGGGACAGGAATGAGCAGTTCTTC. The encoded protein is CATSRDRNEQFF.

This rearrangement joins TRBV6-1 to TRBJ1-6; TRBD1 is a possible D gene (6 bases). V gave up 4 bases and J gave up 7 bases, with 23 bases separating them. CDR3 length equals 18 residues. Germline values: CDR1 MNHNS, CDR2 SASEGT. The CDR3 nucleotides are TGTGCCAGCAGTGGACCGGGGGTGAACAGGGAAGGCAATTCACCCCTCCACTTT. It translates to CASSGPGVNREGNSPLHF.

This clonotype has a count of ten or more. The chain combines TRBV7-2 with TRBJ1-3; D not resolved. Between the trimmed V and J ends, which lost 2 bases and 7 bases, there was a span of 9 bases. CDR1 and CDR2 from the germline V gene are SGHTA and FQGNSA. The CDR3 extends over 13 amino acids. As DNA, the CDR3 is TGTGCCAGCAGCTTACGGAGAGGCAACACCATATATTTT. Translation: CASSLRRGNTIYF.

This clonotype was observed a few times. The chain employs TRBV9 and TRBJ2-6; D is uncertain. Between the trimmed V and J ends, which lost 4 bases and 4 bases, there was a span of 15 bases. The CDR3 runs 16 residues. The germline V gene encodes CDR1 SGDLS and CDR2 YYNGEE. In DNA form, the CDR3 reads TGTGCCAGCAGCCCCCCCCAGGTTCCCGGGGCCAACGTCCTGACTTTC. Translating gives CASSPPQVPGANVLTF.